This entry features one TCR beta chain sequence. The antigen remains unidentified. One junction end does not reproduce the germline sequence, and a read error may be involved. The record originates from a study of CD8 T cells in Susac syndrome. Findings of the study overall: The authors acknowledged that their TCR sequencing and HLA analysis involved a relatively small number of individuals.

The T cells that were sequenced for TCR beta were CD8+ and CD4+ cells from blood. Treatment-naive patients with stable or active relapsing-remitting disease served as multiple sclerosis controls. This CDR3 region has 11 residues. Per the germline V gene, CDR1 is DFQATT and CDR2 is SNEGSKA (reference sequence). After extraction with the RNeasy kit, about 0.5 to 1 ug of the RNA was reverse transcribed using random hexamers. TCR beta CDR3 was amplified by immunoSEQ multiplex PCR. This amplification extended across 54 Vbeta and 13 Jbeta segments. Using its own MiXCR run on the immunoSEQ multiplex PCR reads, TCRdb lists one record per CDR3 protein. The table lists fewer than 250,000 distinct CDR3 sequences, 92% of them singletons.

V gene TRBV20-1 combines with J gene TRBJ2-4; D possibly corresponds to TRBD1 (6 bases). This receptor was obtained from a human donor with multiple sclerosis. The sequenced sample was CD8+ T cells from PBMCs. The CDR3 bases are TGCAGCGCTACCACCGGGGACAAGCAGTACTTC. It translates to CSATTGDKQYF.